These T cell receptor beta chains were read from a single sample in a study of cytomegalovirus exposure and HLA in healthy donors. The repertoire was sequenced with immunoSEQ multiplex PCR; TCRdb's copy has only in-frame clones and lacks some. This table holds fewer than 200,000 clones, under 85% found once. The source material was PBMCs. The receptor source for this set is a man in his fifties or sixties in good health and CMV-seronegative. Each CDR3 is given with its conserved first and last residue. A D gene is named only where the DNA matches it firmly. Clone size is not always given. Where it is, it says once, few, many or a class for expanded clones.

v_call	clone_size	d_call	j_call	cdr3_aa	cdr3_nt
TRBV6-5	NA	NA	TRBJ1-2	CASSSQGIHGYTF	TGTGCCAGCAGTTCACAGGGAATTCATGGCTACACCTTC
TRBV19	NA	TRBD2	TRBJ2-3	CASSISPGTSGRRYF	TGTGCCAGTAGTATCTCCCCCGGGACTAGCGGGAGACGGTACTTT
TRBV7-8	NA	TRBD1	TRBJ1-1	CASSVQGEAFF	TGTGCCAGCAGCGTACAGGGGGAAGCTTTCTTT
TRBV6-5	NA	NA	TRBJ2-7	CASRLGSRTGEQYF	TGTGCCAGCAGACTCGGGAGCCGGACAGGCGAGCAGTACTTC
TRBV28	NA	TRBD1	TRBJ2-7	CASSIPGQGLHEQYF	TGTGCCAGCAGTATCCCGGGACAGGGATTACACGAGCAGTACTTC
TRBV7-2	NA	NA	TRBJ2-7	CASSLDRNVREQYF	TGTGCCAGCAGCTTAGACAGGAACGTCCGCGAGCAGTACTTC
TRBV5-4	NA	TRBD2	TRBJ2-7	CASSATGSGNYEQYF	TGTGCCAGCAGTGCGACGGGTAGCGGGAACTACGAGCAGTACTTC
TRBV4-2	NA	NA	TRBJ1-1	CASSQVGGASTAEAFF	TGTGCCAGCAGCCAAGTAGGGGGGGCAAGCACCGCTGAAGCTTTCTTT
TRBV28	NA	TRBD1	TRBJ1-1	CASSTGQAEKAFF	TGTGCCAGCAGTACCGGACAGGCCGAGAAAGCTTTCTTT
TRBV5-1	NA	NA	TRBJ1-1	CASSLRGNTEAFF	TGCGCCAGCAGCTTGCGGGGGAACACTGAAGCTTTCTTT
TRBV5-1	NA	TRBD2	TRBJ2-7	CASSSGSYGQYF	TGCGCCAGTTCTAGCGGGAGTTACGGGCAGTACTTC
TRBV12-5	NA	NA	TRBJ2-1	CASAFGERFNEQFF	TGTGCTAGTGCTTTCGGTGAACGATTCAATGAGCAGTTCTTC
TRBV6-1	NA	TRBD1	TRBJ1-1	CASSEIRTGGTEAFF	TGTGCCAGCAGTGAGATCCGGACAGGGGGCACTGAAGCTTTCTTT
TRBV6-1	few	NA	TRBJ1-5	CASRGPNQPQHF	TGTGCCAGCAGGGGCCCGAATCAGCCCCAGCATTTT
TRBV14	NA	TRBD2	TRBJ2-5	CASSQDRASGRYQETQYF	TGTGCCAGCAGCCAAGATCGGGCTAGCGGGAGGTACCAAGAGACCCAGTACTTC
TRBV5-1	NA	TRBD1	TRBJ1-2	CASSLAQGGSYGYTF	TGCGCCAGCAGCTTGGCACAAGGGGGCAGCTATGGCTACACCTTC
TRBV7-9	NA	NA	TRBJ1-2	CASSFVQTGPGSLYGYTF	TGTGCCAGCAGCTTCGTTCAGACAGGACCAGGAAGTCTCTATGGCTACACCTTC
TRBV4-3	NA	TRBD2	TRBJ2-5	CASSQTGLATFPETQYF	TGCGCCAGCAGCCAAACCGGACTAGCGACTTTCCCAGAGACCCAGTACTTC
TRBV27	NA	NA	TRBJ1-4	CASSSVFATNEKLFF	TGTGCCAGCAGTTCCGTTTTTGCAACTAATGAAAAACTGTTTTTT
TRBV18	NA	TRBD2	TRBJ2-4	CASSPGLLAGVSAKNIQYF	TGTGCCAGCTCACCAGGCTTACTAGCGGGAGTTAGCGCCAAAAACATTCAGTACTTC
TRBV5-1	NA	TRBD1	TRBJ2-7	CASTTGQGRIYEQYF	TGCGCCAGCACGACGGGACAGGGGAGGATTTACGAGCAGTACTTC
TRBV7-8	NA	TRBD2	TRBJ2-1	CASSSSPGGGASYNEQFF	TGTGCCAGCAGCTCCTCCCCCGGGGGAGGGGCGTCCTACAATGAGCAGTTCTTC
TRBV5-1	few	NA	TRBJ2-3	CASSTYEWLNQTPDTQYF	TGCGCCAGCAGCACGTATGAATGGCTGAACCAAACCCCAGATACGCAGTATTTT
TRBV7-6	NA	NA	TRBJ2-3	CASRRGLSRTDTQYF	TGTGCCAGCAGAAGAGGACTTTCGCGCACAGATACGCAGTATTTT
TRBV6-5	NA	NA	TRBJ1-2	CASRTGEMYYGYTF	TGTGCCAGCAGGACGGGGGAGATGTACTATGGCTACACCTTC
TRBV20-1	NA	NA	TRBJ2-1	CSAILGVEQFF	TGCAGTGCGATACTCGGAGTTGAGCAGTTCTTC
TRBV18	NA	TRBD2	TRBJ2-1	CASSPQGLGVHEQFF	TGTGCCAGCTCACCTCAAGGACTAGGCGTGCATGAGCAGTTCTTC
TRBV6-5	NA	NA	TRBJ2-4	CASSEEAKNIQYF	TGTGCCAGCAGCGAAGAGGCCAAAAACATTCAGTACTTC
TRBV7-9	few	TRBD1	TRBJ2-7	CASRPRAGQALEQYF	TGTGCCAGCAGGCCCCGGGCGGGACAGGCTCTGGAGCAGTACTTC
TRBV6-5	NA	TRBD2	TRBJ2-5	CASRGTSGGTETQYF	TGTGCCAGCAGGGGGACTAGCGGGGGGACAGAGACCCAGTACTTC
TRBV7-9	NA	NA	TRBJ2-7	CASSLTGNYEQYF	TGTGCCAGCAGCCTCACAGGGAACTACGAGCAGTACTTC
TRBV6-5	NA	TRBD1	TRBJ1-2	CASRDRGRGYTF	TGTGCCAGCAGAGACAGGGGTCGAGGCTACACCTTC
TRBV19	NA	NA	TRBJ1-5	CASSIVRGSNQPQHF	TGTGCCAGTAGTATAGTTCGGGGGAGCAATCAGCCCCAGCATTTT
TRBV7-2	few	TRBD2	TRBJ2-7	CASSPPTSGYSYEQYF	TGTGCCAGCAGCCCCCCGACTAGCGGGTACTCCTACGAGCAGTACTTC
TRBV14	once	TRBD1	TRBJ1-5	CASSQTGGGQPQHF	TGTGCCAGCAGCCAAACAGGGGGCGGTCAGCCCCAGCATTTT
TRBV19	NA	NA	TRBJ2-2	CASSSVGRTGELFF	TGTGCCAGTAGTTCAGTTGGGAGGACCGGGGAGCTGTTTTTT
TRBV11-3	NA	TRBD1	TRBJ1-5	CASSLGTGSNQPQHF	TGTGCCAGCAGCTTAGGGACAGGGAGCAATCAGCCCCAGCATTTT
TRBV27	NA	TRBD1	TRBJ1-4	CASSSTGKNEKLFF	TGTGCCAGCAGTTCGACAGGGAAAAATGAAAAACTGTTTTTT
TRBV19	NA	TRBD2	TRBJ2-7	CASIGLAGGPYEQYF	TGTGCCAGTATTGGGCTAGCGGGAGGGCCCTACGAGCAGTACTTC
TRBV5-1	NA	NA	TRBJ2-2	CASTSGTNTGELFF	TGCGCCAGCACCTCCGGGACTAACACCGGGGAGCTGTTTTTT
TRBV5-6	NA	TRBD1	TRBJ1-5	CASSRVRDRVSNQPQHF	TGTGCCAGCAGCCGCGTCCGGGACAGGGTGAGCAATCAGCCCCAGCATTTT
TRBV4-3	few	TRBD1	TRBJ1-5	CASSQDGTVNQPQHF	TGCGCCAGCAGCCAGGACGGGACAGTCAATCAGCCCCAGCATTTT
TRBV5-8	once	NA	TRBJ2-1	CASSLAPTLLRNEQFF	TGTGCCAGCAGCTTGGCTCCTACCCTTCTCAGGAATGAGCAGTTCTTC
TRBV7-2	NA	TRBD1	TRBJ1-2	CASRRGRDMPLYGYTF	TGTGCCAGCAGAAGGGGGCGGGACATGCCTCTCTATGGCTACACCTTC
TRBV25-1	NA	NA	TRBJ2-7	CASKLSGSYEQYF	TGTGCCAGCAAGTTGTCGGGATCCTACGAGCAGTACTTC